One sample yielded the 19 T cell receptor beta chains listed below, sequenced in a study of control samples from healthy donors and cancer patients. Here immunoSEQ multiplex PCR was the method, and the copy in TCRdb shows in-frame clones only, minus some. This sample has about 170,000 clones, with about 91% found just once. Sequencing input: blood. These receptors all come from a young woman in good health.

This clone was counted a single time. The genes are TRBV28 and TRBJ1-1, with no clear D. Germline CDR1 MDHEN, CDR2 SYDVKM. V lost 2 bases to trimming and J lost 5 bases, with 9 bases between them. The CDR3 length is 13 residues. CDR3 nucleotides: TGTGCCAGCAGTTTAAACCTGGAGACTGAAGCTTTCTTT. Amino acids: CASSLNLETEAFF. The full variable domain, in which reference TRBV28 and TRBJ1-1 provide the parts outside the CDR3, is DVKVTQSSRYLVKRTGEKVFLECVQDMDHENMFWYRQDPGLGLRLIYFSYDVKMKEKGDIPEGYSVSREKKERFSLILESASTNQTSMYLCASSLNLETEAFFGQGTRLTVV.

The chain couples TRBV10-3 to TRBJ1-2; possibly TRBD1 for D (6 bases). Trimming pared 0 bases from V and 8 bases from J, leaving 19 bases between. The CDR3 has 16 residues. In germline, CDR1 is ENHRY, CDR2 SYGVKD. In DNA form, the CDR3 reads TGTGCCATCAGTGAGTCGAGTACAGGGCCCTACTCCGGCTACACCTTC. Amino acids: CAISESSTGPYSGYTF.

The genes are TRBV10-3 and TRBJ1-1; TRBD1 aligns across 10 bases. CDR1 is ENHRY and CDR2 is SYGVKD in the germline V gene. With 0 bases clipped from V and 3 bases from J, the junction kept 1 base outside the gene matches. The CDR3 extends over 15 amino acids. CDR3 sequence (DNA): TGTGCCATCAGTGAGTCTGGGACAGGGGACACTGAAGCTTTCTTT. As protein: CAISESGTGDTEAFF.

The V call is TRBV2, the J call TRBJ2-3; 11 nucleotides align to TRBD2. The CDR3 spans 14 residues. Looked up from germline, CDR1 is SNHLY and CDR2 is FYNNEI. V trimming: 7 bases; J trimming: 3 bases; junction bases outside the gene matches: 3. The CDR3 DNA is TGTGCCAGCATACTAGCGGGAGCAACAGATACGCAGTATTTT. It encodes CASILAGATDTQYF.

The CDR3 region is CASSPPSSPLHF. As DNA, the CDR3 is TGTGCCAGCTCACCACCGTCTTCACCCCTCCACTTT. The chain joins TRBV18 to TRBJ1-6; D call uncertain. V was trimmed by 0 bases and J by 9 bases, leaving 3 bases between them. This CDR3 contains 12 residues. Looked up from germline, CDR1 is KGHSH and CDR2 is LQKENI.

The chain recombines TRBV6-4 with TRBJ1-2, with D possibly being TRBD1 (6 bases). CDR1 is MRHNA and CDR2 is SNTAGT in the germline V gene. The V end lost 5 bases, the J end lost 8 bases, and 15 bases lay between the germline ends. The CDR3 totals 13 residues. The CDR3 here is CASSPGPGEGYTF. In DNA form, the CDR3 reads TGTGCCAGCAGTCCAGGGCCAGGGGAAGGCTACACCTTC.

The chain employs TRBV5-1 and TRBJ1-1; 7 positions match TRBD1. Looked up from germline, CDR1 is SGHRS and CDR2 is YFSETQ. The CDR3 is made up of 16 amino acids. V lost 2 bases, J lost 1 base, and 8 bases stayed unmatched. The CDR3 here is CASSFVTGARNTEAFF. As DNA, the CDR3 is TGCGCCAGCAGCTTTGTAACAGGGGCCAGGAACACTGAAGCTTTCTTT.

V usage is TRBV7-2 and J usage is TRBJ1-2; 7 positions match TRBD1. The CDR3 consists of 13 residues. The J segment lost 5 bases and the V segment lost 3 bases, leaving 3 bases of the junction unmatched. Germline V gene data show CDR1 as SGHTA and CDR2 as FQGNSA. The CDR3 loop reads CASSFQGGYGYTF. CDR3 bases: TGTGCCAGCAGCTTTCAGGGGGGTTATGGCTACACCTTC.

The V call is TRBV4-1, the J call TRBJ1-1; D may be TRBD1 (5 bases). The CDR3 runs 15 residues. Germline V gene sequence: CDR1 MGHRA, CDR2 YSYEKL. V lost 0 bases, J lost 3 bases, and 11 bases lay in between. The DNA for the CDR3 is TGCGCCAGCAGCCAAGAGGCCCACAGGTACACTGAAGCTTTCTTT. Protein: CASSQEAHRYTEAFF.

The chain couples TRBV5-1 to TRBJ2-1, with 10 bases fitting TRBD2. The CDR3 has 14 residues. With V trimmed by 2 bases and J by 12 bases, 8 bases remained unmatched. CDR1 and CDR2 (germline): SGHRS, YFSETQ. The CDR3 coding sequence is TGCGCCAGCAGCTTAAGGACTAGCGGCTTGGGGCAGTTCTTC. It translates to CASSLRTSGLGQFF.

The chain uses TRBV5-1 and TRBJ2-1; D is possibly TRBD1 (6 bases). Germline V CDR1 and CDR2: SGHRS, YFSETQ. V was clipped by 0 bases and J by 4 bases, with 14 bases between them. The CDR3 spans 16 residues. CDR3 amino acids: CASSLDSGTNYNEQFF. CDR3 coding DNA: TGCGCCAGCAGCTTGGATTCCGGGACAAATTACAATGAGCAGTTCTTC.

Points on this clone: Additional DNA sequences in this sample encode the identical CDR3. The rearrangement joins TRBV10-1 to TRBJ2-2, with D maybe TRBD1 (6 bases). Trimming pared 0 bases from V and 9 bases from J, leaving 11 bases between. Germline lookup yields CDR1 WNHNN and CDR2 SYGVQD (reference sequence). This CDR3 is 14 amino acids long. The CDR3 sequence: CASSESGGGRELFF. For the CDR3, the DNA is TGCGCCAGCAGTGAGTCGGGTGGGGGCCGGGAGCTGTTTTTT.

There are many counts of this clone. V usage is TRBV18 and J usage is TRBJ2-7; no definite D call. Germline CDR1 is KGHSH and CDR2 is LQKENI. The length of the CDR3 is 14 residues. Trimming cost V 0 bases and J 5 bases, with 11 bases left between them. CDR3 loop: CASSPPAPSNEQYF. The CDR3 DNA reads TGTGCCAGCTCACCACCGGCGCCCAGCAACGAGCAGTACTTC.

V gene TRBV6-6 combines with J gene TRBJ1-6; D not resolved. CDR3 length: 15 amino acids. V shed 0 bases and J shed 8 bases, with 11 bases lying between them. Germline V gene data show CDR1 as MNHNY and CDR2 as SVGAGI (reference sequence). The CDR3 DNA is TGTGCCAGCAGTTACTCCACCCCCATTGATTCACCCCTCCACTTT. This sequence encodes CASSYSTPIDSPLHF.

This chain uses TRBV5-1 with TRBJ2-5; 8 nucleotides agree with TRBD1. The CDR3 spans 14 residues. V was clipped by 4 bases and J by 5 bases; unmatched bases: 7. Germline V gives CDR1 SGHRS, CDR2 YFSETQ. CDR3 sequence (DNA): TGCGCCAGCAGCGCCGACAGGGGTTGGGAGACCCAGTACTTC. Translating gives CASSADRGWETQYF.

This clone was observed a handful of times. The gene calls are TRBV5-1 and TRBJ1-2; 8 nucleotides agree with TRBD1. Germline V CDR1 and CDR2: SGHRS, YFSETQ. This CDR3 is built from 16 residues. The trim removed 4 bases at V and 2 bases at J, leaving 10 bases unmatched. CDR3 amino acids: CASSPLTGQGNYGYTF. In nucleotides, the CDR3 is TGCGCCAGCAGCCCATTAACAGGACAGGGAAACTATGGCTACACCTTC.

The chain carries TRBV6-4 and TRBJ1-6; D ambiguous. V shed 2 bases and J shed 10 bases, with 9 bases lying between them. The CDR3 is made up of 13 amino acids. The germline V gene encodes CDR1 MRHNA and CDR2 SNTAGT. CDR3 bases: TGTGCCAGCAGTGACAGGGAAGGGTCACCCCTCCACTTT. Its translation: CASSDREGSPLHF.

The genes are TRBV6-5 and TRBJ1-1; no clear D. Germline V gives CDR1 MNHEY, CDR2 SVGAGI. CDR3 length: 14 amino acids. Trimming left V 7 bases short and J 4 bases short, with 16 bases between. The CDR3 DNA sequence: TGTGCCAGCACCCTCGAAAAGGGTGGCACTGAAGCTTTCTTT. It translates to CASTLEKGGTEAFF.

CDR3 amino acids: CASSQRGSGAVGNTIYF. CDR3 nucleotides: TGTGCCAGCAGCCAAAGGGGGTCCGGGGCTGTTGGAAACACCATATATTTT. V gene TRBV3-1 (or the pseudogene TRBV3-2) combines with J gene TRBJ1-3; a possible D gene is TRBD1 (6 bases). Per the germline V gene, CDR1 is LGHDT and CDR2 is YNNKEL (reference sequence). V lost 2 bases, J lost 3 bases, and 17 bases lay in between. CDR3 length: 17 amino acids.